This T cell receptor (beta chain) was sequenced for a study of T cell changes during pregnancy in multiple sclerosis. Germline V gives CDR1 MNHEY, CDR2 SVGAGI. This CDR3 is 15 amino acids long. V was shortened by 5 bases and J by 2 bases, with 13 bases between the two germline ends. Sequencing was performed with immunoSEQ multiplex PCR; in TCRdb, only in-frame clones are kept and a portion is missing. The sample shows about 77,000 clones, 85% to 95% of them seen only once. The sequences come from peripheral blood, collected after pregnancy. The rearrangement links TRBV6-5 to TRBJ1-3; D possibly corresponds to TRBD1 (6 bases). This TCR derives from a female donor in good health, enrolled as a control in a pregnancy study. In DNA form, the CDR3 reads TGTGCCAGCAGTCTAACAGGGAGTCCTGGAAACACCATATATTTT. Residues: CASSLTGSPGNTIYF.